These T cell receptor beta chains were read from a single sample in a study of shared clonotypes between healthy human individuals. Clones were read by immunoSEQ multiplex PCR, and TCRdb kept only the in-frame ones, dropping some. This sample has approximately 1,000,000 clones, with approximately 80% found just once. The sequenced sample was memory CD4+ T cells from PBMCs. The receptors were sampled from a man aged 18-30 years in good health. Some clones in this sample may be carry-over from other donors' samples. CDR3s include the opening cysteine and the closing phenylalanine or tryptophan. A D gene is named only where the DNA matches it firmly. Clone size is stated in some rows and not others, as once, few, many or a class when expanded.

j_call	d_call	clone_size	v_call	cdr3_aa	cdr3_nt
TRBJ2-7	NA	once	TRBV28	CASSLEPTEQYF	TGTGCCAGCAGTTTGGAACCTACGGAGCAGTACTTC
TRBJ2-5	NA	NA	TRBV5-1	CASSIGSQETQYF	TGCGCCAGCAGCATTGGCAGTCAAGAGACCCAGTACTTC
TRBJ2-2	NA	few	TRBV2	CASSDDSMELFF	TGTGCCAGCAGCGACGATAGTATGGAGCTGTTTTTT
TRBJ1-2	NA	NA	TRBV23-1	CASSADLTVAYGYTF	TGCGCCAGCAGTGCGGACTTAACAGTCGCCTATGGCTACACCTTC
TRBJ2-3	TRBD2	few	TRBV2	CASSFYTTSGRALPTDTQYF	TGTGCCAGCAGTTTCTACACGACTAGCGGGAGGGCCCTTCCCACAGATACGCAGTATTTT
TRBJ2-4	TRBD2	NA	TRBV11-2	CASSLGLSGRWYDIQYF	TGTGCCAGCAGCTTAGGTCTTAGCGGGAGGTGGTATGACATTCAGTACTTC
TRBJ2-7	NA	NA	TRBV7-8	CASSNLEGVGYF	TGTGCCAGCTCCAACCTCGAGGGCGTGGGGTACTTC
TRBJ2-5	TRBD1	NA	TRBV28	CASSLNPPWTGYQETQYF	TGTGCCAGCAGTTTAAACCCCCCCTGGACAGGGTACCAAGAGACCCAGTACTTC
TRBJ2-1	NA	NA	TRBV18	CASSPSEGSSYNEQFF	TGTGCCAGCTCACCAAGTGAGGGGAGCTCCTACAATGAGCAGTTCTTC
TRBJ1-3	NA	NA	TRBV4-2	CASSHQDSGNTIYF	TGTGCCAGCAGCCACCAGGACTCTGGAAACACCATATATTTT
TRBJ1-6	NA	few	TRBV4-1	CASSQGGHIDSPLHF	TGCGCCAGCAGCCAAGGGGGACACATCGATTCACCCCTCCACTTT
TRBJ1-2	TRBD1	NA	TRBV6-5	CASSTGTGETYGYTF	TGTGCCAGCAGTACCGGGACAGGGGAGACCTATGGCTACACCTTC
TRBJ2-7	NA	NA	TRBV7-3	CASSLTGPYEQYF	TGTGCCAGCAGCTTAACAGGGCCCTACGAGCAGTACTTC
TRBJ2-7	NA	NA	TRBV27	CARGRHYEQYF	TGTGCCAGAGGTCGGCACTACGAGCAGTACTTC
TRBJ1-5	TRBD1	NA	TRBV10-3	CAISSGTGDQPQHF	TGTGCCATCAGCTCCGGGACAGGGGATCAACCCCAGCATTTT
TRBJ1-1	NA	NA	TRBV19	CASSNQGKAFF	TGTGCCAGTAGTAATCAGGGGAAAGCTTTCTTT
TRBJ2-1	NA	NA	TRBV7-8	CASSLVLAHNEQFF	TGTGCCAGCAGCTTAGTTTTAGCCCACAATGAGCAGTTCTTC
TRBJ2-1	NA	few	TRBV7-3	CASSPSGAYNEQFF	TGTGCCAGCAGCCCCTCGGGGGCCTACAATGAGCAGTTCTTC
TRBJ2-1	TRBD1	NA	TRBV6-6	CASGGQGYNEQFF	TGTGCCAGCGGGGGACAGGGTTACAATGAGCAGTTCTTC
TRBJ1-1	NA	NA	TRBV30	CAAQVVTEAFF	TGTGCCGCCCAGGTTGTCACTGAAGCTTTCTTT
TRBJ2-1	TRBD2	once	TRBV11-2	CASSYIAGAHNEQFF	TGTGCCAGCAGTTACATAGCGGGAGCCCACAATGAGCAGTTCTTC
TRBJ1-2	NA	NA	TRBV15	CATSRDRGIWGYTF	TGTGCCACCAGCAGAGATCGGGGTATCTGGGGCTACACCTTC
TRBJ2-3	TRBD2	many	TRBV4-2	CASSPIGTSGFTDTQYF	TGTGCCAGCAGCCCCATTGGGACTAGCGGGTTCACAGATACGCAGTATTTT
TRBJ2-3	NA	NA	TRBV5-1	CASSLRDSRGTDTQYF	TGCGCCAGCAGCCTGAGGGACTCCAGGGGGACAGATACGCAGTATTTT
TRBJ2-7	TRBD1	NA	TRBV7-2	CASSFGTGTLQQYF	TGTGCCAGCAGCTTTGGGACAGGGACCCTCCAGCAGTACTTC
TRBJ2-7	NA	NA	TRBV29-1	CSVERVGAASYEQYF	TGCAGCGTTGAAAGGGTAGGGGCCGCCTCCTACGAGCAGTACTTC
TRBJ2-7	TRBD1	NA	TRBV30	CAWSVSRWGTANF	TGTGCCTGGAGTGTATCTAGGTGGGGGACAGCGAACTTC
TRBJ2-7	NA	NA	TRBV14	CASSHYRGGYEQYF	TGTGCCAGCAGCCATTACAGGGGGGGATACGAGCAGTACTTC
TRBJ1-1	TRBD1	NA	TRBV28	CASRRTGGGGTEAFF	TGTGCCAGCAGAAGAACAGGGGGTGGAGGTACTGAAGCTTTCTTT
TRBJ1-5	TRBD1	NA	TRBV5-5	CASSLREQGVLGNQPQHF	TGTGCCAGCAGCTTGCGGGAACAGGGGGTTCTCGGCAATCAGCCCCAGCATTTT
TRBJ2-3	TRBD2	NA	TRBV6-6	CASTKSGSEDTQYF	TGTGCCAGCACCAAAAGCGGGAGCGAAGATACGCAGTATTTT
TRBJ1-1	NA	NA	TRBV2	CASSTLQGNTEAFF	TGTGCCAGCAGTACCCTCCAGGGGAACACTGAAGCTTTCTTT
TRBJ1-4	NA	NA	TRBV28	CASSLWGVREKLFF	TGTGCCAGCAGTTTATGGGGTGTACGTGAAAAACTGTTTTTT
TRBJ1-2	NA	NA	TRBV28	CASSFRGDYGYTF	TGTGCCAGCAGTTTTAGAGGAGACTATGGCTACACCTTC
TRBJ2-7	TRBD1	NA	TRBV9	CASSVAGQSYEQYF	TGTGCCAGCAGCGTAGCGGGACAGTCCTACGAGCAGTACTTC
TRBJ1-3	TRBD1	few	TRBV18	CASSLQAKTGSGNTIYF	TGTGCCAGCTCACTACAGGCGAAGACAGGGTCTGGAAACACCATATATTTT
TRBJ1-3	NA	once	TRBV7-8	CASSLVPQGRSSGNTIYF	TGTGCCAGCAGCTTAGTGCCCCAGGGGCGAAGCTCTGGAAACACCATATATTTT
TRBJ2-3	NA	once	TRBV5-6	CASSARDGSDTQYF	TGTGCCAGCAGCGCCCGGGACGGGTCAGATACGCAGTATTTT
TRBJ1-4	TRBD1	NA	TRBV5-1	CASSSGQGQNEKLFF	TGCGCCAGCAGCTCCGGACAGGGACAAAATGAAAAACTGTTTTTT
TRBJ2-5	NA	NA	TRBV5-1	CASSLGAAQETQYF	TGCGCCAGCAGCTTGGGTGCGGCACAAGAGACCCAGTACTTC
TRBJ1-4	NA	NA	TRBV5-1	CASSLGFTTNEKLFF	TGCGCCAGCAGCTTGGGATTTACAACTAATGAAAAACTGTTTTTT
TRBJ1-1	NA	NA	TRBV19	CASSKSRMNTEAFF	TGTGCCAGTAGTAAAAGCAGAATGAACACTGAAGCTTTCTTT
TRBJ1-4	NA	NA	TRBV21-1	CASSSTGGDGEKLFF	TGTGCCAGCAGCAGCACAGGGGGCGACGGTGAAAAACTGTTTTTT
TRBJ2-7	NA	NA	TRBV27	CASSSQLARDEQYF	TGTGCCAGCAGCTCCCAATTGGCTCGGGACGAGCAGTACTTC
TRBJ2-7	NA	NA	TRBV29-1	CSVAGPLSYEQYF	TGCAGCGTAGCGGGCCCTCTCTCCTACGAGCAGTACTTC
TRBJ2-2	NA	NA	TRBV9	CASSVEIGGELFF	TGTGCCAGCAGCGTAGAAATCGGCGGGGAGCTGTTTTTT
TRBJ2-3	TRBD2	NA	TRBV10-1	CAGWRENYTDTQYF	TGCGCCGGGTGGCGGGAGAATTACACAGATACGCAGTATTTT
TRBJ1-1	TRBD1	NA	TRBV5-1	CASSGDSQNTEAFF	TGCGCCAGCAGCGGGGACAGCCAGAACACTGAAGCTTTCTTT
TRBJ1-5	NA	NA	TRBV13	CASSFWGQPQHF	TGTGCCAGCAGCTTTTGGGGTCAGCCCCAGCATTTT
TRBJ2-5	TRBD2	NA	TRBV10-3	CAISGGLAVGETQYF	TGTGCCATCAGTGGGGGACTAGCAGTAGGGGAGACCCAGTACTTC
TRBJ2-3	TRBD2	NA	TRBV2	CATARTSSTDTQYF	TGTGCCACCGCCCGGACTAGCAGCACAGATACGCAGTATTTT
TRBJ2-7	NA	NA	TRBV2	CASRGAVNSYEQYF	TGTGCCAGCAGGGGGGCAGTGAACTCCTACGAGCAGTACTTC